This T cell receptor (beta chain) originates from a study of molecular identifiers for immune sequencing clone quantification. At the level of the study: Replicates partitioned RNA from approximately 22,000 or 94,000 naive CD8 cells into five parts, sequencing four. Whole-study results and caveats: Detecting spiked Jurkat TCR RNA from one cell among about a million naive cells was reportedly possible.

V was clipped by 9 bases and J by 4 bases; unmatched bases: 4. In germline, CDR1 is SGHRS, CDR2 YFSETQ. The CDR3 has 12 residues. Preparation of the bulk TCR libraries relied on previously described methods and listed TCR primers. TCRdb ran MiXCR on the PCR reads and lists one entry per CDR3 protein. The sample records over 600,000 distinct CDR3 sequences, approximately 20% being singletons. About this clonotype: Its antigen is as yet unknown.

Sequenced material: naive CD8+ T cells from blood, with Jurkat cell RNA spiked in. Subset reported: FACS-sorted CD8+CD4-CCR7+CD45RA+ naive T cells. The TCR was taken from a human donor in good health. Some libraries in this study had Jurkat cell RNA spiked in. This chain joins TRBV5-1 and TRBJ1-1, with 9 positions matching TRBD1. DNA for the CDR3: TGCGCCACCGGGACAGGGAGCACTGAAGCTTTCTTT. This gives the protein CATGTGSTEAFF.